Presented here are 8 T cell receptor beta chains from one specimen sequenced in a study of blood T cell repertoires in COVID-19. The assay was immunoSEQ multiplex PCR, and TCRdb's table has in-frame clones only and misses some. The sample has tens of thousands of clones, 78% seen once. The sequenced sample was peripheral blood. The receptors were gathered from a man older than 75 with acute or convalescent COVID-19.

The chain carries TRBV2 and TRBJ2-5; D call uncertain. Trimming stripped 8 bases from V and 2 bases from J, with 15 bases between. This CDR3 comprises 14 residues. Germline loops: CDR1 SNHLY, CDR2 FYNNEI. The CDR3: CASSRRLQQETQYF. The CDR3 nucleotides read TGTGCCAGCTCACGCAGACTCCAACAAGAGACCCAGTACTTC.

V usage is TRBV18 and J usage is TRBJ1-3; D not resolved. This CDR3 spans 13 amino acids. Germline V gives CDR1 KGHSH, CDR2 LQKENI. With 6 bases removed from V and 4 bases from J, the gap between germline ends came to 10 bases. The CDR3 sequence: CASSANSGNTIYF. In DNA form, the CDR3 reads TGTGCCAGCTCCGCAAACAGCGGAAACACCATATATTTT. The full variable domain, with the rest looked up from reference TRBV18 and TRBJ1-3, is NAGVMQNPRHLVRRRGQEARLRCSPMKGHSHVYWYRQLPEEGLKFMVYLQKENIIDESGMPKERFSAEFPKEGPSILRIQQVVRGDSAAYFCASSANSGNTIYFGEGSWLTVV.

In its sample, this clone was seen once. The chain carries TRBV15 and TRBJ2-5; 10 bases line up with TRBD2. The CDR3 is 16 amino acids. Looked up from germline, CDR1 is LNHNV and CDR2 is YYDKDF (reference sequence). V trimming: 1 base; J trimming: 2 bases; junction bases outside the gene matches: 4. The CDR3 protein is CATSRAPSGGQETQYF. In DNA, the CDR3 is TGTGCCACCAGCAGAGCCCCTAGCGGGGGTCAAGAGACCCAGTACTTC.

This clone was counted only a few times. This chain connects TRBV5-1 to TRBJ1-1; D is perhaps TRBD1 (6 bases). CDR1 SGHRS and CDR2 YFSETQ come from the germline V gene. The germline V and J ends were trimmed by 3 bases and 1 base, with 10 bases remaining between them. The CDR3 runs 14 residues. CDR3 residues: CASSWDTRNTEAFF. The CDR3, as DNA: TGCGCCAGCAGCTGGGACACCCGGAACACTGAAGCTTTCTTT. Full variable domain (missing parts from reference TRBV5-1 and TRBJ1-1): KAGVTQTPRYLIKTRGQQVTLSCSPISGHRSVSWYQQTPGQGLQFLFEYFSETQRNKGNFPGRFSGRQFSNSRSEMNVSTLELGDSALYLCASSWDTRNTEAFFGQGTRLTVV.

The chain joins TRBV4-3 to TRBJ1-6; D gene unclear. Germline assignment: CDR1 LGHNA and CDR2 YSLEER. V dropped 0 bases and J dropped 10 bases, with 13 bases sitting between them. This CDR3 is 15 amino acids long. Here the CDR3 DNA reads TGCGCCAGCAGCCAAGAAGCCGCCGCCTACTCACCCCTCCACTTT. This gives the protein CASSQEAAAYSPLHF.

CDR3 coding DNA: TGTGCCACCAGCAGTGACGACAGGGTCTTCACTGAAGCTTTCTTT. This codes for CATSSDDRVFTEAFF. The chain employs TRBV15 and TRBJ1-1; 7 bases match TRBD1. CDR3 length: 15 residues. Germline V CDR1 and CDR2: LNHNV, YYDKDF (reference sequence). J lost 4 bases, V lost 3 bases, and 8 bases had no gene match.

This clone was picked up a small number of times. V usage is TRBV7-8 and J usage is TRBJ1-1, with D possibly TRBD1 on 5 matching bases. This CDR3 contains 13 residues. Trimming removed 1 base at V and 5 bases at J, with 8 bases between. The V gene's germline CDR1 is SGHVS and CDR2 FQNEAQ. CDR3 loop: CASSLDRTTEAFF. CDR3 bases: TGTGCCAGCAGCTTAGACAGGACGACTGAAGCTTTCTTT.

CDR3: CASSLYRNSGKSEAFF. The CDR3 bases are TGTGCCAGCAGCTTATACAGGAACTCCGGCAAGTCTGAAGCTTTCTTT. This sequence joins TRBV11-2 and TRBJ1-1; D possibly corresponds to TRBD1 (5 bases). The CDR3 is 16 amino acids. The germline CDR1 and CDR2 sequences are SGHAT and FQNNGV. The germline V and J ends were trimmed by 2 bases and 6 bases, with 19 bases remaining between them.